These 29 T cell receptor beta chains were sequenced from one sample in a study of response to subunit inactivated influenza vaccine. TCRdb redid the calling of the RT-PCR reads with MiXCR, one entry per CDR3 protein. The sample consists of over 750,000 distinct CDR3 sequences, less than 25% of them appearing once. The input for sequencing was PBMCs from blood, taken 4 to 6 days after vaccination. Every receptor here comes from a man aged 45-65 years who received an inactivated influenza vaccine.

This clonotype has more than one count but fewer than ten. The chain couples TRBV20-1 to TRBJ2-2; tentatively, D is TRBD1 or TRBD2 (5 bases each). The CDR3 is 15 amino acids. The germline V gene encodes CDR1 DFQATT and CDR2 SNEGSKA (reference sequence). Trimming took 3 bases from V and 1 from J, leaving 12 bases between them. CDR3 DNA sequence: TGCAGTGCTAGCCCGGGACGGGGGAACACCGGGGAGCTGTTTTTT. It yields the protein CSASPGRGNTGELFF.

The genes are TRBV6-5 and TRBJ2-1, with 7 bases fitting TRBD2. The CDR3 is made up of 17 amino acids. Trimming removed 2 bases from V and 3 bases from J; junction bases left unmatched: 10. Per the germline V gene, CDR1 is MNHEY and CDR2 is SVGAGI. The CDR3 reads CASSYDPSGSRYNEQFF. The CDR3 nucleotides are TGTGCCAGCAGTTACGATCCTAGCGGTAGTCGCTACAATGAGCAGTTCTTC.

The rearrangement uses TRBV9 and TRBJ2-2; D ambiguous. CDR3 length: 13 amino acids. Germline lookup yields CDR1 SGDLS and CDR2 YYNGEE. V shed 6 bases and J shed 7 bases, with 13 bases lying between them. CDR3 region: CASTLAAFGELFF. CDR3 sequence (DNA): TGTGCCAGCACCCTGGCGGCGTTCGGGGAGCTGTTTTTT.

The chain has TRBV20-1 and TRBJ2-1; D uncertain. This CDR3 spans 15 amino acids. The germline CDR1 and CDR2 sequences are DFQATT and SNEGSKA (reference sequence). Trimming took off 1 base at V and 0 bases at J, with 10 bases between the two ends. The CDR3 coding sequence is TGCAGTGCTAGAGTTTTCGGTAGCTCCTACAATGAGCAGTTCTTC. It encodes CSARVFGSSYNEQFF.

This clonotype was seen only a few times. The rearrangement joins TRBV6-1 to TRBJ1-4; D possibly corresponds to TRBD1 (6 bases). Trimming left V 4 bases short and J 0 bases short, with 15 bases between. This CDR3 is 17 amino acids long. Germline values: CDR1 MNHNS, CDR2 SASEGT. CDR3 amino acids: CASSARTAQTTNEKLFF. As DNA, the CDR3 is TGTGCCAGCAGTGCCAGGACAGCGCAGACAACTAATGAAAAACTGTTTTTT.

This chain joins TRBV11-2 and TRBJ1-5, with a possible D match to TRBD1 (5 bases). The CDR3 extends over 13 amino acids. Trimming cost V 5 bases and J 5 bases, with 10 bases left between them. In germline, CDR1 is SGHAT, CDR2 FQNNGV. In DNA form, the CDR3 reads TGTGCCAGCAGCCTAGGGACCGATCAGCCCCAGCATTTT. It codes for CASSLGTDQPQHF. The full variable domain, completed using reference TRBV11-2 and TRBJ1-5, is EAGVAQSPRYKIIEKRQSVAFWCNPISGHATLYWYQQILGQGPKLLIQFQNNGVVDDSQLPKDRFSAERLKGVDSTLKIQPAKLEDSAVYLCASSLGTDQPQHFGDGTRLSIL.

This clonotype was detected only a few times. V usage is TRBV30 and J usage is TRBJ2-5, with D unclear. Per germline, CDR1 GTSNPN and CDR2 SVGIG (reference sequence). CDR3 length equals 11 residues. The V end lost 2 bases, the J end lost 4 bases, and 5 bases lay between the germline ends. Written as DNA, the CDR3 is TGTGCCTGGAGTATAGGAGAGACCCAGTACTTC. It is translated as CAWSIGETQYF. Drawing the rest from reference TRBV30 and TRBJ2-5, the complete variable domain is SQTIHQWPATLVQPVGSPLSLECTVEGTSNPNLYWYRQAAGRGLQLLFYSVGIGQISSEVPQNLSASRPQDRQFILSSKKLLLSDSGFYLCAWSIGETQYFGPGTRLLVL.

The V gene is TRBV18, the J gene TRBJ2-7; possible D gene TRBD2, 6 bases. Germline assignment: CDR1 KGHSH and CDR2 LQKENI. The CDR3 totals 14 residues. V shed 1 base and J shed 3 bases, with 10 bases lying between them. The CDR3 DNA follows: TGTGCCAGCTCACCACGGACGCGGGACTACGAGCAGTACTTC. This translates into CASSPRTRDYEQYF.

This sequence joins TRBV12-3 or TRBV12-4 and TRBJ2-3; the match to TRBD1 covers 9 bases. The CDR3 loop spans 15 amino acids. The V gene end was trimmed by 2 bases and the J gene end by 3 bases; junction bases not matched to a gene: 3. In DNA, the CDR3 is TGTGCCAGCAGTTTAAGGGGACAGGGTACAGATACGCAGTATTTT. This encodes CASSLRGQGTDTQYF.

This sequence joins TRBV20-1 and TRBJ2-7; TRBD2 is a possible D gene (6 bases). Germline lookup yields CDR1 DFQATT and CDR2 SNEGSKA (reference sequence). The CDR3 consists of 14 residues. Trimming removed 3 bases from V and 1 base from J, with 13 bases in between. CDR3 bases: TGCAGTGCTAGCCCGGGACTGCAATCCTACGAGCAGTACTTC. Amino acid sequence: CSASPGLQSYEQYF.

This clonotype was seen a handful of times. V is TRBV11-2 and J is TRBJ2-2; TRBD2 matches 7 bases. The CDR3 length is 18 residues. The germline gives CDR1 SGHAT, CDR2 FQNNGV. Trimming took 5 bases from V and 0 from J; bases not matched to a gene: 12. CDR3 in DNA: TGTGCCAGCAGCCAACTAGCGAGATACGGCTCGAACACCGGGGAGCTGTTTTTT. Its translation: CASSQLARYGSNTGELFF. The whole variable domain, remainder taken from reference TRBV11-2 and TRBJ2-2, is EAGVAQSPRYKIIEKRQSVAFWCNPISGHATLYWYQQILGQGPKLLIQFQNNGVVDDSQLPKDRFSAERLKGVDSTLKIQPAKLEDSAVYLCASSQLARYGSNTGELFFGEGSRLTVL.

The table lists this clonotype with a few counts. This rearrangement joins TRBV12-3 or TRBV12-4 to TRBJ1-1; 7 positions agree with TRBD1. The length of the CDR3 is 15 residues. After removal of 4 bases from V and 5 bases from J, the junction contained 10 bases not matched to a gene. CDR3 in DNA: TGTGCCAGCAGTTATACAGGGGTGGGGGAAACTGAAGCTTTCTTT. This sequence encodes CASSYTGVGETEAFF.

This chain connects TRBV5-1 to TRBJ2-2; 10 bases agree with TRBD2. The junction had 3 bases not matched to a gene; V was cut back by 4 bases and J by 3 bases. The CDR3 length is 15 residues. Germline V gene sequence: CDR1 SGHRS, CDR2 YFSETQ. CDR3 bases: TGCGCCAGCAGCCTAGCGGGAGTGGACACCGGGGAGCTGTTTTTT. Its translation: CASSLAGVDTGELFF.

The chain recombines TRBV3-1 with TRBJ2-5; D may be TRBD2 (5 bases). The germline V gene has CDR1 LGHDT and CDR2 YNNKEL (reference sequence). Trimming cost V 7 bases and J 1 base, with 13 bases left between them. The CDR3 consists of 14 residues. The DNA of the CDR3 is TGTGCCAGCACTGACTCGGCGGGCCAAGAGACCCAGTACTTC. Its translation: CASTDSAGQETQYF.

This chain links TRBV20-1 with TRBJ2-3, with 7 bases fitting TRBD2. The CDR3 extends over 15 amino acids. The germline CDR1 and CDR2 sequences are DFQATT and SNEGSKA (reference sequence). J was trimmed by 7 bases and V by 2 bases; bases with no gene match: 12. The CDR3 nucleotides read TGCAGTGCTAGACTCCCTGGCGGGGGAAGACATACGCAGTATTTT. It is translated as CSARLPGGGRHTQYF.

This clonotype was seen a handful of times. The chain joins TRBV27 to TRBJ2-1; TRBD1 aligns across 9 bases. The J segment lost 5 bases and the V segment lost 4 bases, leaving 3 bases of the junction unmatched. Germline loops: CDR1 MNHEY, CDR2 SMNVEV (reference sequence). The CDR3 runs to 14 residues. The CDR3 protein is CASSWGQGDNEQFF. CDR3 coding DNA: TGTGCCAGCAGTTGGGGACAGGGAGACAATGAGCAGTTCTTC.

Ten or more counts support this clonotype. This sequence joins TRBV5-1 and TRBJ1-1; possibly TRBD1 for D (6 bases). CDR1 and CDR2 (germline): SGHRS, YFSETQ. The CDR3 length is 15 residues. Trimming left V 5 bases short and J 2 bases short, with 16 bases between. CDR3 amino acids: CASSQTGTSNTEAFF. CDR3 sequence (DNA): TGCGCCAGCAGTCAAACCGGGACATCAAACACTGAAGCTTTCTTT. The full variable domain, its missing parts supplied by reference TRBV5-1 and TRBJ1-1, is KAGVTQTPRYLIKTRGQQVTLSCSPISGHRSVSWYQQTPGQGLQFLFEYFSETQRNKGNFPGRFSGRQFSNSRSEMNVSTLELGDSALYLCASSQTGTSNTEAFFGQGTRLTVV.

In its sample, this clonotype was seen a few times. Written as DNA, the CDR3 is TGTGCCAGCAGCCCCGACGGACAGAAGAACTATGGCTACACCTTC. Amino acid sequence: CASSPDGQKNYGYTF. This sequence joins TRBV5-5 and TRBJ1-2; D perhaps matches TRBD1 (6 bases). Germline V lookup: CDR1 SGHKS, CDR2 YYEKEE (reference sequence). CDR3 size: 15 residues. Trimming left V 4 bases short and J 2 bases short, with 15 bases between. The whole variable domain, filled in from reference TRBV5-5 and TRBJ1-2, reads DAGVTQSPTHLIKTRGQQVTLRCSPISGHKSVSWYQQVLGQGPQFIFQYYEKEERGRGNFPDRFSARQFPNYSSELNVNALLLGDSALYLCASSPDGQKNYGYTFGSGTRLTVV.

This clonotype was counted a few times. This chain connects TRBV24-1 to TRBJ2-1, with D possibly being TRBD1 (6 bases). CDR1 and CDR2 (germline): KGHDR, SFDVKD. The CDR3 length is 16 residues. V lost 3 bases and J 0 bases, leaving 11 bases between the germline ends. CDR3 amino acids: CATSDGQLSSYNEQFF. CDR3 nucleotide sequence: TGTGCCACCAGTGATGGACAGCTGAGCTCCTACAATGAGCAGTTCTTC.

The V call is TRBV20-1, the J call TRBJ1-2; TRBD1 matches 10 bases. After removal of 5 bases from V and 2 bases from J, the junction contained 5 bases not matched to a gene. Germline V gene data show CDR1 as DFQATT and CDR2 as SNEGSKA (reference sequence). This CDR3 region has 14 residues. The CDR3 here is CSARPGQGNYGYTF. CDR3 sequence (DNA): TGCAGTGCTCGGCCGGGACAGGGGAACTATGGCTACACCTTC.

This clonotype occurred a few times. This chain connects TRBV5-6 to TRBJ2-1; perhaps TRBD2 as D (5 bases). The CDR3 covers 17 residues. The V end lost 3 bases, the J end lost 2 bases, and 18 bases lay between the germline ends. The germline gives CDR1 SGHDT, CDR2 YYEEEE. The CDR3 DNA sequence: TGTGCCAGCAGCTCGGAACATAAGGCGGAGGCCTACAATGAGCAGTTCTTC. Its translation: CASSSEHKAEAYNEQFF.

There are a few counts of this clonotype. The chain carries TRBV2 and TRBJ2-3; TRBD1 is a possible D gene (6 bases). CDR3 length equals 15 residues. V was cut by 2 bases and J by 5 bases, with 14 bases left in between. CDR1 and CDR2 from the germline V gene are SNHLY and FYNNEI. CDR3 amino acids: CASSEQGPAQDTQYF. In nucleotides, the CDR3 is TGTGCCAGCAGTGAACAGGGGCCCGCACAAGATACGCAGTATTTT.

The V gene is TRBV12-3 or TRBV12-4, the J gene TRBJ2-1, with D possibly TRBD2 on 6 matching bases. The CDR3 consists of 17 residues. V shed 5 bases and J shed 7 bases, with 24 bases lying between them. The CDR3 coding sequence is TGTGCCAGCAGTACCAGCTGGGGGGTAGTGGCCCAAAATGAGCAGTTCTTC. Amino acids: CASSTSWGVVAQNEQFF.

The genes are TRBV4-1 and TRBJ1-3; 10 positions agree with TRBD1. The CDR3 runs 15 residues. Germline CDR1 MGHRA, CDR2 YSYEKL. V was pared by 3 bases and J by 4 bases, with 3 bases of the junction left unmatched. For the CDR3, the DNA is TGCGCCAGCAGCCACGGACAGGGGGGGGGAAACACCATATATTTT. Translating it yields CASSHGQGGGNTIYF.

Note on this clonotype: One end of the junction fails to match germline, which may point to a read error. The rearrangement uses TRBV25-1 and TRBJ2-5; tentatively, D is TRBD2 (7 bases). Germline CDR1 is MGHDK and CDR2 is SYGVNS. The CDR3 runs 14 residues. The CDR3 DNA reads as TGTGTCAGCAGGGGAGGGCCCGGCTGGGAGACCCAGTACTTC. As protein: CVSRGGPGWETQYF. The full variable domain, its missing parts supplied by reference TRBV25-1 and TRBJ2-5, is EADIYQTPRYLVIGTGKKITLECSQTMGHDKMYWYQQDPGMELHLIHYSYGVNSTEKGDLSSESTVSRIRTEHFPLTLESARPSHTSQYLCVSRGGPGWETQYFGPGTRLLVL.

V and J are TRBV20-1 and TRBJ2-2, with 13 bases identical to TRBD2. Unmatched junction bases numbered 7, after V lost 1 base and J lost 5 bases. The germline V gene has CDR1 DFQATT and CDR2 SNEGSKA (reference sequence). CDR3 size: 17 residues. The CDR3 sequence: CSARVPGLAGLTGELFF. The CDR3 DNA sequence: TGCAGTGCTAGAGTCCCGGGACTAGCGGGGTTGACCGGGGAGCTGTTTTTT.

This chain joins TRBV5-1 and TRBJ2-6; D may match TRBD1 or TRBD2 (5 bases each). This CDR3 has 16 residues. V lost 8 bases and J lost 0, with 15 bases in between. Germline CDR1 is SGHRS and CDR2 is YFSETQ. In DNA form, the CDR3 reads TGCGCCAGTCAACGGGGACCGGACTCTGGGGCCAACGTCCTGACTTTC. As protein: CASQRGPDSGANVLTF. The full variable domain, in which reference TRBV5-1 and TRBJ2-6 provide the parts outside the CDR3, is KAGVTQTPRYLIKTRGQQVTLSCSPISGHRSVSWYQQTPGQGLQFLFEYFSETQRNKGNFPGRFSGRQFSNSRSEMNVSTLELGDSALYLCASQRGPDSGANVLTFGAGSRLTVL.

The CDR3 DNA follows: TGCAGTGCTAGAGGTGTGAGGTGGACTGAAGCTTTCTTT. Encoded protein: CSARGVRWTEAFF. V gene TRBV20-1 combines with J gene TRBJ1-1; D unresolved. V was trimmed by 1 base and J by 5 bases, leaving 11 bases between them. The CDR3 loop spans 13 amino acids. Germline V CDR1 and CDR2: DFQATT, SNEGSKA (reference sequence).

This clonotype was picked up many times. The gene calls are TRBV5-1 and TRBJ2-1, with D possibly TRBD2 on 5 matching bases. The CDR3 is 13 residues long. Trimming removed 1 base from V and 11 bases from J, with 13 bases in between. Germline V gene lookup returns CDR1 SGHRS and CDR2 YFSETQ. The CDR3 sequence: CASSLKETGKQFF. CDR3 nucleotide sequence: TGCGCCAGCAGCTTGAAGGAGACGGGGAAGCAGTTCTTC.